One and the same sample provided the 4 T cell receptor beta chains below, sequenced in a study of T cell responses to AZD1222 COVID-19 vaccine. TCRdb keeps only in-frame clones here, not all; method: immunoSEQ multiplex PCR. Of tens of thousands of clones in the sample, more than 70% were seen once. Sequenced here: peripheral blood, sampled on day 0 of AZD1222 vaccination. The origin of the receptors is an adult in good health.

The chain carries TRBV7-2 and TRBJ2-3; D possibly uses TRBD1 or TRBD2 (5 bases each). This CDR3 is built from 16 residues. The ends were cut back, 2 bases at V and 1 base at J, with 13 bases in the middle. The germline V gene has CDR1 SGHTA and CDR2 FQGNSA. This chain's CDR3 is CASSLLSGRRTDTQYF. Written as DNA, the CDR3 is TGTGCCAGCAGCTTATTATCGGGACGCCGCACAGATACGCAGTATTTT.

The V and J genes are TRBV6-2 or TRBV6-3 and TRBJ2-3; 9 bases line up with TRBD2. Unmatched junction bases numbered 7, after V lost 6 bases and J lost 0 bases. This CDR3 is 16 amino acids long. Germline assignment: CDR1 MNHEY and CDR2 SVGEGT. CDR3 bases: TGTGCCAGCAGCCCCCAGCGGGGGGTCAGCACAGATACGCAGTATTTT. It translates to CASSPQRGVSTDTQYF.

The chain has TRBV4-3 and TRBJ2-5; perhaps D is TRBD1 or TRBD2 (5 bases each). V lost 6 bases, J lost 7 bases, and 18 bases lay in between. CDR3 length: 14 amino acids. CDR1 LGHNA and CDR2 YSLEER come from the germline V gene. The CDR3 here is CASSLRDREGTQYF. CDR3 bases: TGCGCCAGCAGTCTCCGGGACCGGGAAGGGACCCAGTACTTC.

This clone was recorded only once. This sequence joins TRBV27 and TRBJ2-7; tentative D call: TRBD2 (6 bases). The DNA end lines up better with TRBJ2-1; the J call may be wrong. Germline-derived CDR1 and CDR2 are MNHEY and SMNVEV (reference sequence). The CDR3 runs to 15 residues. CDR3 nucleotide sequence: TGTGCCAGCAGTTTACGGGGACTCCCCGACAATGAGCAGTTCTTC. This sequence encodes CASSLRGLPDNEQFF.